The source of this T cell receptor beta chain is a study of blood T cell repertoires in COVID-19. Looking at the study overall: Collection of acute and convalescent COVID-19 samples took place in the United States, Italy and Spain. The analysed material was cDNA or gDNA that came from T cells, B-cell-depleted T cells, or PBMCs.

The CDR3 consists of 16 residues. V was clipped by 0 bases and J by 7 bases, with 16 bases between them. The germline V gene encodes CDR1 GTSNPN and CDR2 SVGIG (reference sequence). As handled by the study authors: Counts of nucleated cells, estimated from reference gene primer amplification, were obtained. TCRdb's copy holds only in-frame clones and misses some; the assay was immunoSEQ multiplex PCR. V and J calls and clone size are those listed in that table; D and trimming were worked out from the DNA. The sample lists about 87,000 clones, 75% occurring once. V gene TRBV30 combines with J gene TRBJ1-6, with D unclear. The sequence was collected from a woman aged 50 to 60 with acute or convalescent COVID-19. Sequenced: peripheral blood. The CDR3 DNA follows: TGTGCCTGGAGTGTTGATTCGATGGCATTCAATTCACCCCTCCACTTT. Amino acid sequence: CAWSVDSMAFNSPLHF.